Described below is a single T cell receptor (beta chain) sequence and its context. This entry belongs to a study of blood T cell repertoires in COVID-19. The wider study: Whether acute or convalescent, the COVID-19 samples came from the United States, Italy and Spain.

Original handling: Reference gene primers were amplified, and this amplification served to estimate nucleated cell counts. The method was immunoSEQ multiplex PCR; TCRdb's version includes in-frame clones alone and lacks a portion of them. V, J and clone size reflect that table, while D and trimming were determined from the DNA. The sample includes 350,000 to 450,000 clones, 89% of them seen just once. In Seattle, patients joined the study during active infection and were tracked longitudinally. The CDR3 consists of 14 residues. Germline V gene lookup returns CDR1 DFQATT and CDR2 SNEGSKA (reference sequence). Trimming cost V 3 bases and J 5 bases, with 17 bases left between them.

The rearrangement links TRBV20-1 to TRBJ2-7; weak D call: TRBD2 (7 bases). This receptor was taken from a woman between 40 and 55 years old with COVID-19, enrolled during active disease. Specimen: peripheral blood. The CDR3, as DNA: TGCAGTGCTAGTAGGGTGGGGGGGGCCAACGAGCAGTACTTC. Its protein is CSASRVGGANEQYF.